These 25 T cell receptor beta chains were all obtained from the same sample, sequenced in a study of Graves' ophthalmopathy and Graves' hyperthyroidism. Scientists amplified the TCR beta CDR3 regions from RNA transcripts. The first-round RT-PCR employed HTBI primers together with the Qiagen OneStep RT-PCR kit. A multiplex PCR was then performed as the second round. One entry per CDR3 protein, called by TCRdb with MiXCR from the multiplex PCR reads. Of more than 550,000 distinct CDR3 sequences listed, roughly 41% are singletons. Sequenced sample: peripheral blood. The receptors come from an adult man with Graves' ophthalmopathy.

This clonotype was found a few times. The chain joins TRBV6-1 to TRBJ2-7, with unresolved D. The germline V gene has CDR1 MNHNS and CDR2 SASEGT. The CDR3 sequence is 14 residues long. V gave up 4 bases and J gave up 5 bases, with 15 bases separating them. The CDR3, as DNA: TGTGCCAGCAGTGTACCAAACGATCGGGACGAGCAGTACTTC. This sequence encodes CASSVPNDRDEQYF.

This chain connects TRBV5-1 to TRBJ2-2; D unclear. Deletions cut 0 bases from V and 6 bases from J, with 18 bases between. The CDR3 has 17 residues. The germline V gene has CDR1 SGHRS and CDR2 YFSETQ. CDR3: CASSLGYAYKAPGELFF. CDR3 sequence (DNA): TGCGCCAGCAGCTTGGGGTATGCCTACAAGGCGCCCGGGGAGCTGTTTTTT. The full variable domain, completed using reference TRBV5-1 and TRBJ2-2, is KAGVTQTPRYLIKTRGQQVTLSCSPISGHRSVSWYQQTPGQGLQFLFEYFSETQRNKGNFPGRFSGRQFSNSRSEMNVSTLELGDSALYLCASSLGYAYKAPGELFFGEGSRLTVL.

The genes are TRBV5-1 and TRBJ2-2; D ambiguous. V was shortened by 0 bases and J by 3 bases, with 9 bases between the two germline ends. This CDR3 contains 15 residues. Germline CDR1 is SGHRS and CDR2 is YFSETQ. The CDR3 reads CASSLAHADTGELFF. The CDR3 DNA reads as TGCGCCAGCAGCTTGGCTCACGCGGACACCGGGGAGCTGTTTTTT.

The chain uses TRBV7-3 and TRBJ2-5; D perhaps matches TRBD2 (7 bases). V was pared by 1 base and J by 6 bases, with 15 bases between. The germline CDR1 and CDR2 sequences are SGHTA and FQGTGA. The CDR3 consists of 15 residues. The CDR3 loop reads CASSLMGGAGQTQYF. For the CDR3, the DNA is TGTGCCAGCAGCTTAATGGGGGGGGCCGGGCAGACCCAGTACTTC.

This clonotype was seen ten or more times. J is TRBJ1-1 and V is TRBV7-2; possibly TRBD1 for D (5 bases). V dropped 2 bases and J dropped 4 bases, with 14 bases sitting between them. The germline V gene has CDR1 SGHTA and CDR2 FQGNSA. This CDR3 contains 15 residues. The CDR3 nucleotides are TGTGCCAGCAGCTTAACCTTTGGGGGTGGCACTGAAGCTTTCTTT. It is translated as CASSLTFGGGTEAFF.

The J gene is TRBJ1-5, the V gene TRBV20-1, with TRBD1 matching over 8 bases. CDR3 length: 13 amino acids. The germline gives CDR1 DFQATT, CDR2 SNEGSKA (reference sequence). Trimming removed 2 bases from V and 4 bases from J; junction bases left unmatched: 1. The CDR3, as DNA: TGCAGTGCTAGACAGGGGGCAAATCAGCCCCAGCATTTT. Amino acid sequence: CSARQGANQPQHF.

The chain links TRBV7-3 to TRBJ2-5; D not resolved. CDR1 SGHTA and CDR2 FQGTGA come from the germline V gene. Trimming left V 5 bases short and J 9 bases short, with 13 bases between. The CDR3 runs 12 residues. The CDR3 nucleotides read TGTGCCAGCAGCGGGGATTACCAGCCCCAGTACTTC. Its translation: CASSGDYQPQYF.

In its sample, this clonotype was seen a few times. J is TRBJ2-7 and V is TRBV7-2, with 8 bases that match TRBD2. Germline CDR1 is SGHTA and CDR2 is FQGNSA. J gave up 0 bases and V 2 bases, and 6 bases lay outside the gene matches. The CDR3 runs 16 residues. The CDR3 spells CASSLSTSGGSYEQYF. DNA of the CDR3: TGTGCCAGCAGCTTAAGTACTAGCGGTGGCTCCTACGAGCAGTACTTC.

The chain joins TRBV9 to TRBJ1-2, with D tentatively TRBD1 (5 bases). The CDR3 has 14 amino acids. V shed 4 bases and J shed 4 bases, with 14 bases lying between them. CDR1 is SGDLS, CDR2 YYNGEE, per germline. The CDR3 here is CASSSPWDGYGYTF. The CDR3 DNA reads as TGTGCCAGCAGCTCACCATGGGACGGCTATGGCTACACCTTC.

This clonotype occurred many times. This sequence joins TRBV15 and TRBJ1-1; no clear D. Germline V gene sequence: CDR1 LNHNV, CDR2 YYDKDF (reference sequence). The CDR3 runs 16 residues. Trimming cost V 0 bases and J 1 base, with 12 bases left between them. The CDR3 coding sequence is TGTGCCACCAGCAGAGAGGAATGGATATCGAACACTGAAGCTTTCTTT. Its translation: CATSREEWISNTEAFF.

This clonotype was observed many times. J is TRBJ1-1 and V is TRBV7-9, with 9 nucleotides matching TRBD1. The CDR3 runs to 16 residues. The V and J ends lost 6 bases and 3 bases, in that order; junction bases with no gene match: 11. Germline loops: CDR1 SEHNR, CDR2 FQNEAQ (reference sequence). The CDR3 here is CASSPFPTGGDTEAFF. The CDR3 nucleotides are TGTGCCAGCAGTCCCTTCCCGACAGGGGGTGACACTGAAGCTTTCTTT.

This chain uses TRBV15 with TRBJ1-6, with D unresolved. The CDR3 runs 16 residues. Germline CDR1 is LNHNV and CDR2 is YYDKDF (reference sequence). V was trimmed by 3 bases and J by 9 bases, leaving 18 bases between them. CDR3 protein: CATSSQDGPGFSPLHF. CDR3 DNA sequence: TGTGCCACCAGCAGCCAAGATGGGCCAGGATTTTCACCCCTCCACTTT.

This clonotype has a count of ten or more. In DNA, the CDR3 is TGTGCCAGCAGCTTAGGGACCGGTCAATATGGCTACACCTTC. Amino acids: CASSLGTGQYGYTF. J is TRBJ1-2 and V is TRBV7-9; D unclear. Trimming took 1 base from V and 5 from J, leaving 11 bases between them. The CDR3 is made up of 14 amino acids. CDR1 SEHNR and CDR2 FQNEAQ come from the germline V gene (reference sequence).

The chain employs TRBV6-4 and TRBJ1-5; weak D call: TRBD1 (6 bases). Deletions cut 5 bases from V and 4 bases from J, with 24 bases between. Germline-derived CDR1 and CDR2 are MRHNA and SNTAGT. The length of the CDR3 is 18 residues. The CDR3 DNA reads TGTGCCAGCAGTCGACACGGACAGAGCCGAAATTCTAATCAGCCCCAGCATTTT. It specifies CASSRHGQSRNSNQPQHF.

This rearrangement joins TRBV24-1 to TRBJ2-3; TRBD1 might be the D (6 bases). Germline-derived CDR1 and CDR2 are KGHDR and SFDVKD. CDR3 length: 16 residues. V was clipped by 4 bases and J by 3 bases, with 16 bases between them. The CDR3 loop reads CATSDSRRGKTDTQYF. The CDR3 nucleotides read TGTGCCACCAGTGACTCGAGAAGGGGGAAGACAGATACGCAGTATTTT.

This clonotype has a count of ten or more. The genes are TRBV24-1 and TRBJ2-5; D is perhaps TRBD1 (6 bases). Germline assignment: CDR1 KGHDR and CDR2 SFDVKD. Trimming shortened V by 4 bases and J by 4 bases, and 6 bases separated the two germline ends. The CDR3 runs 12 residues. This chain's CDR3 is CATSDRGETQYF. DNA of the CDR3: TGTGCCACCAGTGACAGGGGAGAGACCCAGTACTTC.

The chain has TRBV27 and TRBJ1-2, with TRBD1 matching over 9 bases. Per the germline V gene, CDR1 is MNHEY and CDR2 is SMNVEV (reference sequence). The CDR3 runs 16 residues. Losses at the gene ends were 5 bases for V and 4 bases for J; bases not matched to a gene: 11. CDR3 loop: CASSPRDRVRAYGYTF. The CDR3 DNA reads as TGTGCCAGCAGTCCCCGGGACAGGGTCCGGGCCTATGGCTACACCTTC.

This clonotype was seen many times. The chain employs TRBV24-1 and TRBJ2-7, with D uncertain. Germline V lookup: CDR1 KGHDR, CDR2 SFDVKD. The CDR3 sequence is 11 residues long. V was clipped by 3 bases and J by 5 bases, with 4 bases between them. Written as DNA, the CDR3 is TGTGCCACCAGTGATCAGGACGAGCAGTACTTC. It codes for CATSDQDEQYF.

The rearrangement links TRBV9 to TRBJ2-5; D perhaps matches TRBD1 (7 bases). The germline V gene encodes CDR1 SGDLS and CDR2 YYNGEE. Trimming removed 3 bases at V and 2 bases at J, with 23 bases between. There are 18 residues in the CDR3. The CDR3 protein is CASSGRAGLGTEQETQYF. The DNA for the CDR3 is TGTGCCAGCAGCGGGAGGGCAGGCCTCGGGACAGAACAAGAGACCCAGTACTTC.

The chain uses TRBV25-1 and TRBJ2-3; D perhaps matches TRBD1 (6 bases). V gave up 2 bases and J gave up 5 bases, with 14 bases separating them. The CDR3 is 15 residues long. Germline CDR1 is MGHDK and CDR2 is SYGVNS. As DNA, the CDR3 is TGTGCCAGCAGTGAAATACAGGGATCGAAAGATACGCAGTATTTT. Translating gives CASSEIQGSKDTQYF. Full variable domain (missing parts from reference TRBV25-1 and TRBJ2-3): EADIYQTPRYLVIGTGKKITLECSQTMGHDKMYWYQQDPGMELHLIHYSYGVNSTEKGDLSSESTVSRIRTEHFPLTLESARPSHTSQYLCASSEIQGSKDTQYFGPGTRLTVL.

This clonotype was counted at least ten times. The rearrangement joins TRBV24-1 to TRBJ2-5; perhaps TRBD1 as D (5 bases). The CDR3 covers 16 residues. Germline values: CDR1 KGHDR, CDR2 SFDVKD. V was cut by 1 base and J by 0 bases, with 11 bases left in between. CDR3 sequence reads: CATSDFGQGNQETQYF. CDR3 in DNA: TGTGCCACCAGTGATTTCGGCCAGGGAAACCAAGAGACCCAGTACTTC.

In its sample, this clonotype was seen many times. The rearrangement links TRBV10-3 to TRBJ2-7; D gene unclear. CDR3 length equals 14 residues. The V gene lost 0 bases and the J gene lost 3 bases, with 9 bases spanning the gap. Germline-derived CDR1 and CDR2 are ENHRY and SYGVKD. The CDR3 DNA follows: TGTGCCATCAGTGAGTCGACTGTCAGCTACGAGCAGTACTTC. As protein: CAISESTVSYEQYF.

This chain links TRBV5-1 with TRBJ2-7; D unclear. CDR1 is SGHRS and CDR2 is YFSETQ in the germline V gene. The CDR3 length is 14 residues. Trimming stripped 4 bases from V and 3 bases from J, with 14 bases between. For the CDR3, the DNA is TGCGCCAGCAGCCCGGTCAGGTTCCTCTACGAGCAGTACTTC. Amino acid sequence: CASSPVRFLYEQYF.

This rearrangement joins TRBV30 to TRBJ1-3; no reliable D call. V gave up 3 bases and J gave up 9 bases, with 12 bases separating them. The CDR3 runs to 12 residues. Per the germline V gene, CDR1 is GTSNPN and CDR2 is SVGIG (reference sequence). In DNA form, the CDR3 reads TGTGCCTGGAGGGCGGGAATCGGCACCATATATTTT. Protein sequence: CAWRAGIGTIYF. Based on the CDR3 plus reference TRBV30 and TRBJ1-3, the full variable domain is SQTIHQWPATLVQPVGSPLSLECTVEGTSNPNLYWYRQAAGRGLQLLFYSVGIGQISSEVPQNLSASRPQDRQFILSSKKLLLSDSGFYLCAWRAGIGTIYFGEGSWLTVV.

Turning to this clonotype: Sequence at one end of the junction differs from germline and may be a read error. V gene TRBV10-3 combines with J gene TRBJ2-7; TRBD2 aligns across 13 bases. Germline values: CDR1 ENHRY, CDR2 SYGVKD. This CDR3 has 14 residues. The CDR3 region has the DNA TGTGCCAGCAGTACCGGGACTAGCGGGGTCGAGCAGTACTTC. Protein sequence: CASSTGTSGVEQYF.